Following are 18 T cell receptor beta chains from one sample sequenced in a study of technical replicates of blood from a handful of donors. Sequencing used immunoSEQ multiplex PCR; TCRdb keeps in-frame clones, though not all of them. The top ten hold around 0.2% of the sample, which has tens of thousands of clones, 96% seen once. Sequencing was done on a sample of T cells isolated from PBMCs. These receptors were obtained from a human donor in good health.

The chain employs TRBV12-5 and TRBJ1-2; D not resolved. Germline lookup yields CDR1 LGHNT and CDR2 FRNRAP. Trimming left V 5 bases short and J 2 bases short, with 3 bases between. The CDR3 is made up of 11 amino acids. CDR3 protein: CASGANYGYTF. In DNA, the CDR3 is TGTGCTAGTGGTGCGAACTATGGCTACACCTTC.

In its sample, this clone was seen a few times. The CDR3 nucleotides read TGTGCCAGCAGCTTAGCCCCCGGGGGTGAAGCTTTCTTT. Its translation is CASSLAPGGEAFF. The chain carries TRBV7-2 and TRBJ1-1; the D gene is possibly TRBD1 (5 bases). Germline V gene lookup returns CDR1 SGHTA and CDR2 FQGNSA. The V end lost 0 bases, the J end lost 7 bases, and 9 bases lay between the germline ends. This CDR3 has 13 residues.

The chain combines TRBV11-2 with TRBJ1-1, with 7 bases identical to TRBD1. J was trimmed by 8 bases and V by 1 base; bases with no gene match: 10. The germline V gene encodes CDR1 SGHAT and CDR2 FQNNGV. The CDR3 totals 15 residues. The CDR3 region is CASSLVGGAGQEAFF. The CDR3 DNA reads TGTGCCAGCAGCTTAGTTGGAGGGGCGGGACAGGAAGCTTTCTTT.

The rearrangement links TRBV9 to TRBJ1-1, with D possibly matching TRBD1 (5 bases). The V end lost 1 base, the J end lost 3 bases, and 13 bases lay between the germline ends. CDR1 SGDLS and CDR2 YYNGEE come from the germline V gene. This CDR3 has 15 amino acids. CDR3 in DNA: TGTGCCAGCAGCGTATCGCGGGGCTCGTACACTGAAGCTTTCTTT. Amino acid sequence: CASSVSRGSYTEAFF.

The chain links TRBV5-1 to TRBJ1-2; the D gene is possibly TRBD1 (6 bases). The V end was cut by 5 bases, the J end by 3 bases, with 8 bases between. Germline loops: CDR1 SGHRS, CDR2 YFSETQ. The CDR3 is 12 amino acids. In DNA form, the CDR3 reads TGCGCCAGCAGAGACAGGTACTATGGCTACACCTTC. Translated: CASRDRYYGYTF.

This rearrangement joins TRBV14 to TRBJ2-3, with TRBD2 identical over 9 bases. Germline CDR1 SGHDN, CDR2 FVKESK. The CDR3 has 17 residues. Unmatched junction bases numbered 7, after V lost 0 bases and J lost 3 bases. The CDR3 DNA reads as TGTGCCAGCAGCCAAGACCGAGTAGCGGGGGCAACAGATACGCAGTATTTT. Translating it yields CASSQDRVAGATDTQYF.

The gene calls are TRBV6-4 and TRBJ2-2; 7 nucleotides align to TRBD1. The ends lost 4 bases at V and 5 bases at J; junction bases unmatched: 1. The CDR3 length is 13 residues. Germline V gene data show CDR1 as MRHNA and CDR2 as SNTAGT. In DNA, the CDR3 is TGTGCCAGCAGTGGGGGACAGACCGGGGAGCTGTTTTTT. It specifies CASSGGQTGELFF.

J is TRBJ2-1 and V is TRBV10-2; 14 nucleotides match TRBD2. From germline, CDR1 is WSHSY and CDR2 SAAADI. CDR3 length equals 16 residues. Trimming took 6 bases from V and 9 from J; bases not matched to a gene: 10. The CDR3 region is CASRGLAGVPPGEQFF. The CDR3 region has the DNA TGCGCCAGCAGGGGACTAGCGGGAGTCCCCCCCGGTGAGCAGTTCTTC.

This rearrangement joins TRBV11-3 to TRBJ1-1; TRBD1 matches 10 bases. Per germline, CDR1 SGHNT and CDR2 YENEEA. The CDR3 consists of 15 residues. Unmatched junction bases numbered 9, after V lost 6 bases and J lost 5 bases. The CDR3 nucleotides read TGTGCCAGCAGAAAACCCGGGACAGGGGAAACTGAAGCTTTCTTT. Its translation: CASRKPGTGETEAFF.

The rearrangement uses TRBV29-1 and TRBJ2-1; 8 bases are shared with TRBD2. The CDR3 is 14 residues long. The J segment lost 4 bases and the V segment lost 3 bases, leaving 5 bases of the junction unmatched. Germline values: CDR1 SQVTM, CDR2 ANQGSEA. In DNA form, the CDR3 reads TGCAGCGTTGATAAGACGGGAGGGTACAATGAGCAGTTCTTC. The encoded protein is CSVDKTGGYNEQFF.

The chain uses TRBV7-2 and TRBJ1-1, with D tentatively TRBD1 (6 bases). Germline values: CDR1 SGHTA, CDR2 FQGNSA. This CDR3 is built from 14 residues. Between the trimmed V and J ends, which lost 2 bases and 4 bases, there was a span of 11 bases. CDR3 in amino acids: CASSLRTGRTEAFF. The CDR3 nucleotides read TGTGCCAGCAGCTTAAGAACAGGGCGCACTGAAGCTTTCTTT.

The chain is built from TRBV5-1 and TRBJ2-1; possibly TRBD2 for D (6 bases). This CDR3 contains 15 residues. In germline, CDR1 is SGHRS, CDR2 YFSETQ. V was cut by 3 bases and J by 4 bases, with 14 bases left in between. CDR3 in DNA: TGCGCCAGCAGCTCGCCAGTAGCGGATTACAATGAGCAGTTCTTC. Its translation: CASSSPVADYNEQFF.

This rearrangement joins TRBV29-1 to TRBJ2-1; TRBD2 matches 12 bases. The ends lost 7 bases at V and 7 bases at J; junction bases unmatched: 11. Germline values: CDR1 SQVTM, CDR2 ANQGSEA. CDR3 size: 15 residues. The CDR3 nucleotides read TGCAGCGCCCCCGTCTGGCTAGCGGGAGGGAATGAGCAGTTCTTC. Its translation: CSAPVWLAGGNEQFF.

CDR3 DNA: TGCGCCAGCAGTGAGGACAGGGCCACAGATACGCAGTATTTT. Its translation is CASSEDRATDTQYF. The chain combines TRBV10-1 with TRBJ2-3, with TRBD1 matching 7 bases. V trimming: 2 bases; J trimming: 2 bases; junction bases outside the gene matches: 1. CDR3 size: 14 residues. The germline V gene encodes CDR1 WNHNN and CDR2 SYGVQD (reference sequence).

The chain uses TRBV19 and TRBJ1-3; D perhaps matches TRBD1 (6 bases). CDR3 length equals 14 residues. Trimming took off 6 bases at V and 4 bases at J, with 13 bases between the two ends. Per germline, CDR1 LNHDA and CDR2 SQIVND (reference sequence). The CDR3 protein is CASRLGGRGNTIYF. CDR3 nucleotides: TGTGCCAGTAGATTAGGGGGAAGGGGAAACACCATATATTTT.

This chain connects TRBV7-9 to TRBJ1-1, with 7 bases lining up with TRBD1. The V gene end was trimmed by 5 bases and the J gene end by 7 bases; junction bases not matched to a gene: 7. Germline values: CDR1 SEHNR, CDR2 FQNEAQ (reference sequence). The CDR3 runs to 13 residues. CDR3 loop: CASSTRNRGEAFF. DNA of the CDR3: TGTGCCAGCAGCACACGTAACAGGGGTGAAGCTTTCTTT.

The count of this clone is one. The gene calls are TRBV27 and TRBJ2-5; 8 nucleotides line up with TRBD1. Germline trimming cut 5 bases from V and 9 bases from J; bases unmatched to any gene: 11. Germline CDR1 reads MNHEY; CDR2 reads SMNVEV (reference sequence). CDR3 size: 14 residues. CDR3 amino acids: CASSTGTGIRAQYF. DNA of the CDR3: TGTGCCAGCAGTACCGGGACAGGCATCCGGGCCCAGTACTTC.

The rearrangement joins TRBV7-7 to TRBJ1-1; TRBD1 agrees at 7 bases. V lost 5 bases and J lost 2; bases outside the gene matches: 2. Germline assignment: CDR1 SSHAT and CDR2 FNYEAQ (reference sequence). This CDR3 has 13 residues. CDR3 protein: CASSRDSNTEAFF. Written as DNA, the CDR3 is TGTGCCAGCAGCCGGGACAGCAACACTGAAGCTTTCTTT.